The 26 T cell receptor beta chains listed next were all sequenced from one sample in a study of cytomegalovirus exposure and HLA in healthy donors. 13 Jbeta primers and 60 Vbeta primers were used for the PCR. The data were produced by immunoSEQ multiplex PCR, yet TCRdb's version contains in-frame clones alone and is incomplete. Of 150,000 to 200,000 clones in the sample, around 80% were seen once. The sequenced material came from PBMCs. These receptors all stem from a woman aged 30 to 39 in good health and CMV-seropositive.

The chain couples TRBV21-1 to TRBJ1-2; TRBD1, the D gene given by the table, was not confirmed from the DNA. TRBV21-1 corresponds to a pseudogene. CDR3 size: 17 residues. The CDR3 here is CASSKGRSADRGPGYTF. The CDR3 DNA reads TGTGCCAGCAGCAAAGGGAGGAGCGCGGACAGGGGGCCTGGCTACACCTTC.

This clone was found a few times. This chain joins TRBV27 and TRBJ2-1, with 9 bases identical to TRBD2. The CDR3 runs to 15 residues. CDR1 MNHEY and CDR2 SMNVEV come from the germline V gene (reference sequence). Trimming cost V 2 bases and J 6 bases; bases outside gene matches: 5. CDR3 protein: CASSLLAGTGNEQFF. In DNA, the CDR3 is TGTGCCAGCAGTTTACTAGCGGGAACCGGCAATGAGCAGTTCTTC.

This clone was seen only a few times. This rearrangement joins TRBV11-2 to TRBJ1-1; D is perhaps TRBD1 (5 bases). CDR3 length: 13 amino acids. Germline V gives CDR1 SGHAT, CDR2 FQNNGV. V lost 10 bases, J lost 5 bases, and 17 bases lay in between. The CDR3 spells CAILVGGWTEAFF. The CDR3 DNA follows: TGTGCCATACTGGTGGGGGGGTGGACTGAAGCTTTCTTT.

The chain is built from TRBV7-6 and TRBJ2-7, with a weak D call TRBD1 (6 bases). V lost 2 bases and J 3 bases, leaving 14 bases between the germline ends. Germline V CDR1 and CDR2: SGHVS, FNYEAQ. The CDR3 is 15 amino acids. In DNA, the CDR3 is TGTGCCAGCAGCTTAAGTGGACAGTATCTCTACGAGCAGTACTTC. As protein: CASSLSGQYLYEQYF.

The chain employs TRBV5-4 and TRBJ1-4; 7 positions match TRBD1. V shed 4 bases, J shed 3 bases, and the junction held 6 bases outside the gene matches. The CDR3 covers 15 residues. Germline CDR1 reads SGHNT; CDR2 reads YYREEE (reference sequence). Here the CDR3 DNA reads TGTGCCAGCAGCACGCGACAGGGCCCTAATGAAAAACTGTTTTTT. Amino acid sequence: CASSTRQGPNEKLFF.

This clone was seen a single time. This rearrangement joins TRBV7-9 to TRBJ1-6, with 7 bases aligning to TRBD1. The CDR3 sequence is 16 residues long. Germline CDR1 is SEHNR and CDR2 is FQNEAQ (reference sequence). V lost 4 bases to trimming and J lost 8 bases; unmatched junction nucleotides: 11. The CDR3 is CASSSPDREVYSPLHF. The DNA for the CDR3 is TGTGCCAGCAGCTCCCCAGACAGGGAGGTTTATTCACCCCTCCACTTT.

V usage is TRBV6-5 and J usage is TRBJ2-7; 12 bases line up with TRBD2. The V gene end was trimmed by 6 bases and the J gene end by 5 bases; junction bases not matched to a gene: 5. The germline CDR1 and CDR2 sequences are MNHEY and SVGAGI. The CDR3 extends over 14 amino acids. The CDR3 reads CASSPTSGRHEQYF. The CDR3 region has the DNA TGTGCCAGCAGCCCGACTAGCGGGAGACACGAGCAGTACTTC.

This clone has only one observation. The rearrangement uses TRBV6-6 and TRBJ1-4, with D possibly being TRBD1 (6 bases). The CDR3 is made up of 15 amino acids. Germline assignment: CDR1 MNHNY and CDR2 SVGAGI (reference sequence). V lost 6 bases and J 4 bases, leaving 15 bases between the germline ends. The CDR3 DNA is TGTGCCAGCAGCCCTCCGGGACAAAGTAATGAAAAACTGTTTTTT. This sequence encodes CASSPPGQSNEKLFF.

The chain employs TRBV2 and TRBJ2-5, with 9 bases matching TRBD1. The better agreement between TRBJ2-7 and the DNA end casts doubt on the J call. Germline V gene sequence: CDR1 SNHLY, CDR2 FYNNEI. The CDR3 has 17 amino acids. This chain's CDR3 is CASTPKGGGQGSYEQYF. The CDR3 DNA is TGTGCCAGCACTCCAAAGGGGGGGGGACAGGGTTCCTACGAGCAGTACTTC.

This sequence joins TRBV2 and TRBJ2-1; D perhaps matches TRBD1 (7 bases). This CDR3 region has 15 residues. Germline CDR1 and CDR2: SNHLY and FYNNEI. Trimming cost V 6 bases and J 8 bases, with 20 bases left between them. CDR3 DNA: TGTGCCAGCAGCGCTGGAGGGGGCGGTGGAGATGAGCAGTTCTTC. Protein: CASSAGGGGGDEQFF.

The rearrangement links TRBV4-1 to TRBJ2-1, with a weak D call TRBD2 (6 bases). The germline V gene encodes CDR1 MGHRA and CDR2 YSYEKL. Trimming stripped 4 bases from V and 10 bases from J, with 17 bases between. The CDR3 extends over 14 amino acids. The DNA for the CDR3 is TGCGCCAGCAGCCCAAGGGGACTCCTAACGGAGCAGTTCTTC. Translated: CASSPRGLLTEQFF.

V gene TRBV6-1 combines with J gene TRBJ1-6, with D possibly TRBD1 on 6 matching bases. The CDR3 runs 14 residues. In germline, CDR1 is MNHNS, CDR2 SASEGT. V lost 2 bases to trimming and J lost 10 bases, with 12 bases between them. CDR3 nucleotide sequence: TGTGCCAGCAGTGAATTCAGGGGCTCCTCACCCCTCCACTTT. It is translated as CASSEFRGSSPLHF.

The CDR3 region has the DNA TGCGCCAGCAGCCATCTGGTGAGGAGCGGCTATGGCTACACCTTC. This translates into CASSHLVRSGYGYTF. V is TRBV4-1 and J is TRBJ1-2; D is uncertain. Per germline, CDR1 MGHRA and CDR2 YSYEKL. The germline V and J ends were trimmed by 3 bases and 4 bases, with 15 bases remaining between them. The length of the CDR3 is 15 residues.

The rearrangement uses TRBV5-1 and TRBJ1-1; a weak D match, TRBD1 (5 bases). Germline CDR1 and CDR2: SGHRS and YFSETQ. The germline V and J ends were trimmed by 1 base and 5 bases, with 18 bases remaining between them. CDR3 size: 16 residues. In DNA, the CDR3 is TGCGCCAGCAGCTTGAAGACCCAGGTTCCAGGGACTGAAGCTTTCTTT. It yields the protein CASSLKTQVPGTEAFF. Full variable domain (rest looked up from reference TRBV5-1 and TRBJ1-1): KAGVTQTPRYLIKTRGQQVTLSCSPISGHRSVSWYQQTPGQGLQFLFEYFSETQRNKGNFPGRFSGRQFSNSRSEMNVSTLELGDSALYLCASSLKTQVPGTEAFFGQGTRLTVV.

The chain recombines TRBV5-1 with TRBJ1-3; no reliable D call. The CDR3 runs to 15 residues. Germline V gene lookup returns CDR1 SGHRS and CDR2 YFSETQ. V gave up 3 bases and J gave up 2 bases, with 12 bases separating them. CDR3 in DNA: TGCGCCAGCAGCTCGACGGGAATAACTGGAAACACCATATATTTT. Amino acids: CASSSTGITGNTIYF.

The chain employs TRBV6-4 and TRBJ2-1, with D perhaps matching TRBD2 (5 bases). The CDR3 has 15 residues. V dropped 0 bases and J dropped 2 bases, with 8 bases sitting between them. Germline loops: CDR1 MRHNA, CDR2 SNTAGT. This CDR3 reads CASSDSTGTYNEQFF. For the CDR3, the DNA is TGTGCCAGCAGTGACTCAACGGGAACCTACAATGAGCAGTTCTTC.

V is TRBV7-9 and J is TRBJ1-1, with TRBD1 as a possible D gene (6 bases). This CDR3 has 16 residues. CDR1 and CDR2 (germline): SEHNR, FQNEAQ (reference sequence). Trimming removed 5 bases from V and 0 bases from J, with 16 bases in between. As DNA, the CDR3 is TGTGCCAGCAGCCTGAGGACAGCCAACATGAACACTGAAGCTTTCTTT. Translating gives CASSLRTANMNTEAFF.

J is TRBJ1-2 and V is TRBV18; D ambiguous. There are 15 residues in the CDR3. Per germline, CDR1 KGHSH and CDR2 LQKENI. Trimming cost V 3 bases and J 2 bases, with 13 bases left between them. The CDR3 loop reads CASSPGSSLNYGYTF. The CDR3 DNA is TGTGCCAGCTCACCCGGGTCGTCATTAAACTATGGCTACACCTTC.

V is TRBV5-5 and J is TRBJ2-1; D ambiguous. Trimming stripped 6 bases from V and 6 bases from J, with 7 bases between. Germline CDR1 reads SGHKS; CDR2 reads YYEKEE (reference sequence). The CDR3 is 11 amino acids. CDR3 nucleotides: TGTGCCAGCATTCGAGGCAATGAGCAGTTCTTC. Translating it yields CASIRGNEQFF. Full variable domain (missing parts from reference TRBV5-5 and TRBJ2-1): DAGVTQSPTHLIKTRGQQVTLRCSPISGHKSVSWYQQVLGQGPQFIFQYYEKEERGRGNFPDRFSARQFPNYSSELNVNALLLGDSALYLCASIRGNEQFFGPGTRLTVL.

The chain's CDR3 is CASRGLAGGKETQYF. Here the CDR3 DNA reads TGTGCCAGCCGCGGACTAGCGGGGGGGAAAGAGACCCAGTACTTC. The V and J genes are TRBV6-6 and TRBJ2-5, with TRBD2 matching 15 bases. The germline V gene has CDR1 MNHNY and CDR2 SVGAGI (reference sequence). The V gene end was trimmed by 8 bases and the J gene end by 3 bases; junction bases not matched to a gene: 4. The CDR3 has 15 residues.

The rearrangement uses TRBV27 and TRBJ2-3; 10 positions match TRBD2. From germline, CDR1 is MNHEY and CDR2 SMNVEV (reference sequence). Trimming took 6 bases from V and 10 from J; bases not matched to a gene: 16. The CDR3 is 16 residues long. The CDR3 sequence is CASSQDVPGLALAQYF. As DNA, the CDR3 is TGTGCCAGCAGCCAAGACGTTCCGGGACTAGCGTTGGCGCAGTATTTT.

The chain is built from TRBV30 and TRBJ2-6; D possibly corresponds to TRBD1 (6 bases). The germline V and J ends were trimmed by 8 bases and 2 bases, with 22 bases remaining between them. The length of the CDR3 is 17 residues. CDR1 is GTSNPN, CDR2 SVGIG, per germline (reference sequence). This CDR3 reads CARDGPGVNPGANVLTF. CDR3 DNA: TGTGCCCGTGACGGGCCAGGGGTTAACCCTGGGGCCAACGTCCTGACTTTC.

The genes are TRBV5-4 and TRBJ2-7; 7 bases agree with TRBD1. Germline values: CDR1 SGHNT, CDR2 YYREEE (reference sequence). V lost 4 bases to trimming and J lost 6 bases; unmatched junction nucleotides: 10. This CDR3 has 14 amino acids. The CDR3 reads CASSHRDSPLEQYF. Here the CDR3 DNA reads TGTGCCAGCAGCCACCGGGACAGTCCTCTCGAGCAGTACTTC.

The chain employs TRBV25-1 and TRBJ1-1; 7 bases map to TRBD1. Germline trimming cut 5 bases from V and 4 bases from J; bases unmatched to any gene: 7. The CDR3 is 14 residues long. The germline CDR1 and CDR2 sequences are MGHDK and SYGVNS. The CDR3 DNA reads TGTGCCAGCAGTTCCACAGGGGCGCGCACTGAAGCTTTCTTT. It translates to CASSSTGARTEAFF.

The chain combines TRBV27 with TRBJ2-7; 9 positions agree with TRBD1. The V gene end was trimmed by 6 bases and the J gene end by 5 bases; junction bases not matched to a gene: 8. From germline, CDR1 is MNHEY and CDR2 SMNVEV (reference sequence). This CDR3 is built from 14 residues. The CDR3 nucleotides are TGTGCCAGCAGGGGGGACAGGGCGCCCCACGAGCAGTACTTC. It encodes CASRGDRAPHEQYF.

This chain links TRBV19 with TRBJ1-4; 8 positions agree with TRBD1. The V gene end was trimmed by 5 bases and the J gene end by 9 bases; junction bases not matched to a gene: 11. CDR1 and CDR2 from the germline V gene are LNHDA and SQIVND (reference sequence). The CDR3 runs to 15 residues. The CDR3 spells CASSSMTGAPKKLFF. The CDR3, as DNA: TGTGCCAGTAGTTCCATGACAGGGGCGCCGAAAAAACTGTTTTTT. Looking up the rest from reference TRBV19 and TRBJ1-4 gives the full variable domain: DGGITQSPKYLFRKEGQNVTLSCEQNLNHDAMYWYRQDPGQGLRLIYYSQIVNDFQKGDIAEGYSVSREKKESFPLTVTSAQKNPTAFYLCASSSMTGAPKKLFFGSGTQLSVL.